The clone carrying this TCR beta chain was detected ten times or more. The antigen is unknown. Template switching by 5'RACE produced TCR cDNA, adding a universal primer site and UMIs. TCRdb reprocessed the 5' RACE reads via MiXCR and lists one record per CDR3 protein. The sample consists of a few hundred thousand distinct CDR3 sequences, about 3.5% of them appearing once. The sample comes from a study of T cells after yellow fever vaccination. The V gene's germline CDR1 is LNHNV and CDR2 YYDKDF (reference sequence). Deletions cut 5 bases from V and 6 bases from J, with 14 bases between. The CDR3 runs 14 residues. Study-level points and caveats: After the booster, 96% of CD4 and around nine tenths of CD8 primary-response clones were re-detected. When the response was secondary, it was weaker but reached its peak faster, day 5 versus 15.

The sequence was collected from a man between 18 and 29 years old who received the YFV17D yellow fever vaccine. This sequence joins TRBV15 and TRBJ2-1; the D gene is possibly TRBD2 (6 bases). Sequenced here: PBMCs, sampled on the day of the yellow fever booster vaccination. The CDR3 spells CATSPGTHTNEQFF. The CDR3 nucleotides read TGTGCCACCAGCCCCGGGACTCACACCAATGAGCAGTTCTTC.